The clone carrying this T cell receptor (beta chain) was detected a few times. Its antigen remains unidentified. These data belong to a study of identical twins. Findings of the study overall: There were fewer insertions in abundant cord blood beta clonotypes, but memory repertoires showed no such pattern.

The CDR3 extends over 16 amino acids. Germline V lookup: CDR1 SEHNR, CDR2 FQNEAQ (reference sequence). Unmatched junction bases numbered 10, after V lost 1 base and J lost 10 bases. TCRdb analysed the 5' RACE reads with MiXCR anew, one entry per CDR3 protein. The sample yields more than 600,000 distinct CDR3 sequences, 18% seen once. These same records also appear under a second study, on T cells expressing NK-cell markers. That source reports: Four of the donors also had these clonotypes leading their CD3+CD56-NKG2C+ fraction.

This clonotype was sampled from a young woman in good health. The specimen was PBMCs. The chain carries TRBV7-9 and TRBJ1-6; 7 positions agree with TRBD1. CDR3 loop: CASSLDRGVWGSPLHF. The CDR3 coding sequence is TGTGCCAGCAGCTTAGACAGGGGCGTATGGGGATCACCCCTCCACTTT. The variable domain in full, with the rest retrieved from reference TRBV7-9 and TRBJ1-6, is DTGVSQNPRHKITKRGQNVTFRCDPISEHNRLYWYRQTLGQGPEFLTYFQNEAQLEKSRLLSDRFSAERPKGSFSTLEIQRTEQGDSAMYLCASSLDRGVWGSPLHFGNGTRLTVT.